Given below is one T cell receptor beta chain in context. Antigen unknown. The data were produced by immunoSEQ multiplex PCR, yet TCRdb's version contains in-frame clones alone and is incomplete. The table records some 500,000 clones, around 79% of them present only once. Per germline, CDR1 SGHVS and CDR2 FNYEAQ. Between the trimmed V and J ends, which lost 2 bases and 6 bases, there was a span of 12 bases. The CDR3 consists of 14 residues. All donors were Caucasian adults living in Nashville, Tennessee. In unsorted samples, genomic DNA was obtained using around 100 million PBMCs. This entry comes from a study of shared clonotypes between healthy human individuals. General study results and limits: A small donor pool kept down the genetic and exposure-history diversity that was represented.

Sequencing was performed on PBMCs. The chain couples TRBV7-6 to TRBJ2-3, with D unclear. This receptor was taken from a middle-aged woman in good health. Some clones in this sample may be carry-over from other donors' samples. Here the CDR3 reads CASSLSSLRDTQYF. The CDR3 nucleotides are TGTGCCAGCAGCTTATCCAGCCTACGGGATACGCAGTATTTT.